Below are 5 T cell receptor beta chains sequenced from a single sample in a study of regulatory T cells in long-lasting Graves disease. Time point: newly diagnosed GD, antithyroid drugs for less than 3 months. PBMCs were the source of the RNA used for TCR sequencing. Arm-PCR of CDR3 regions and iRepertoire HTBI primers were used to build TCR beta libraries. TCRdb called the multiplex PCR reads again in MiXCR, with one record for every CDR3 protein. The repertoire holds around 320,000 distinct CDR3 sequences, with 16% as singletons. These data also formed part of another study, on T cells in Graves' hyperthyroidism and ophthalmopathy.

The sequencing here drew on peripheral blood mononuclear cells (PBMCs), taken at new diagnosis, from a patient treated with antithyroid drugs. These receptors came from a man between 35 and 55 years old with Graves disease.

This clonotype was counted many times. The chain carries TRBV6-2 or TRBV6-3 and TRBJ2-7; D is possibly TRBD1 (6 bases). Germline V lookup: CDR1 MNHEY, CDR2 SVGEGT. V gave up 1 base and J gave up 7 bases, with 11 bases separating them. This CDR3 spans 13 amino acids. The CDR3 DNA is TGTGCCAGCAGTTACTTCCGGACAGTTGAGCAGTACTTC. Its protein is CASSYFRTVEQYF.

Details on this clonotype: A read error may be the cause here, since a much bigger clone is one base away. This chain connects TRBV15 to TRBJ2-5; D call uncertain. There are 13 residues in the CDR3. Looked up from germline, CDR1 is LNHNV and CDR2 is YYDKDF (reference sequence). The CDR3 here is CATSRAKEEIQYF. Written as DNA, the CDR3 is TGTGCCACCAGCAGAGCGAAAGAGGAGATCCAGTACTTC.

Many counts were recorded for this clonotype. CDR3 DNA sequence: TGTGCCAGCACCGACCCGACTAGCGGGGTAGGCGAGCAGTACTTC. This translates into CASTDPTSGVGEQYF. This chain links TRBV6-1 with TRBJ2-7; TRBD2 aligns across 11 bases. The length of the CDR3 is 15 residues. Germline V gene lookup returns CDR1 MNHNS and CDR2 SASEGT. V was clipped by 7 bases and J by 6 bases; unmatched bases: 11.

The rearrangement joins TRBV5-8 to TRBJ2-1, with a weak D call TRBD2 (6 bases). The CDR3 spans 17 residues. Looked up from germline, CDR1 is SGHTS and CDR2 is YDEGEE. Deletions cut 2 bases from V and 6 bases from J, with 21 bases between. CDR3 coding DNA: TGTGCCAGCAGCTTCACCTCCCTCGGGGGAACCGGCAATGAGCAGTTCTTC. Translation: CASSFTSLGGTGNEQFF.

There are many counts of this clonotype. CDR3 bases: TGCAGTGCTAGTCGAGGGGGCGCAATCAAGTGGGCTTCAGATACGCAGTATTTT. This translates into CSASRGGAIKWASDTQYF. V gene TRBV20-1 combines with J gene TRBJ2-3; 7 bases match TRBD1. CDR3 length equals 18 residues. J gave up 4 bases and V 3 bases, and 19 bases lay outside the gene matches. Germline CDR1 and CDR2: DFQATT and SNEGSKA (reference sequence).